A selection of T cell receptor beta chains follows, all from one sample in a study of T cell responses to AZD1222 COVID-19 vaccine. TCRdb's copy holds only in-frame clones and misses some; the assay was immunoSEQ multiplex PCR. The data hold approximately 140,000 clones, with about 89% observed a single time. Material: peripheral blood, obtained 28 days after the second AZD1222 dose. The receptors originated from an adult who received the AZD1222 COVID-19 vaccine. The CDR3 runs from the conserved cysteine through the conserved F or W. The order of the fields is CDR3 length, D gene, clone size, V gene, J gene, CDR3 protein, CDR3 DNA. The D gene is left open where the match is weak. The size entry is marked missing in some rows and otherwise reads once, few, many or a size class.

14	NA	once	TRBV28	TRBJ1-3	CASSLPGSGNTIYF	TGTGCCAGCAGTTTACCGGGCTCTGGAAACACCATATATTTT
14	NA	NA	TRBV7-2	TRBJ2-3	CASSRGEGTDTQYF	TGTGCCAGCAGCCGGGGAGAGGGCACAGATACGCAGTATTTT
13	NA	NA	TRBV27	TRBJ2-7	CASSLNGVYEQYF	TGTGCCAGCAGTTTAAATGGAGTTTACGAGCAGTACTTC
15	NA	NA	TRBV30	TRBJ1-2	CAWTRPGLRDYGYTF	TGTGCCTGGACCCGGCCGGGACTCAGGGACTATGGCTACACCTTC
17	NA	NA	TRBV28	TRBJ1-3	CASSLSTGLRSGNTIYF	TGTGCCAGCAGTTTGAGTACAGGCCTCCGCTCTGGAAACACCATATATTTT
15	TRBD1	NA	TRBV23-1	TRBJ1-5	CASRRGQGAYQPQHF	TGCGCCAGCAGACGGGGACAGGGGGCGTATCAGCCCCAGCATTTT
17	NA	NA	TRBV5-1	TRBJ2-3	CASSSDAPSYSTDTQYF	TGCGCCAGCAGCTCTGATGCGCCCTCTTATAGCACAGATACGCAGTATTTT
14	NA	NA	TRBV6-5	TRBJ1-2	CASSYSGARYGYTF	TGTGCCAGCAGTTACTCAGGGGCTCGCTATGGCTACACCTTC
13	NA	NA	TRBV19	TRBJ2-7	CASSITTSYEQYF	TGTGCCAGTAGTATTACCACATCCTACGAGCAGTACTTC
15	NA	NA	TRBV28	TRBJ1-4	CASSSLGNSWEKLFF	TGTGCCAGCAGTTCCCTAGGCAACAGTTGGGAAAAACTGTTTTTT
15	TRBD1	NA	TRBV28	TRBJ1-4	CASSMPGGSFEKLFF	TGTGCCAGCAGTATGCCAGGGGGTTCGTTTGAAAAACTGTTTTTT
13	NA	once	TRBV15	TRBJ1-1	CATSGPMNTEAFF	TGTGCCACCAGCGGCCCCATGAACACTGAAGCTTTCTTT
15	NA	once	TRBV7-2	TRBJ1-5	CASSLRGAPNQPQHF	TGTGCCAGCAGCCTCCGGGGGGCTCCTAATCAGCCCCAGCATTTT
13	NA	NA	TRBV7-8	TRBJ1-1	CASSLKGYGEAFF	TGTGCCAGCAGCTTAAAAGGCTACGGTGAAGCTTTCTTT
14	NA	NA	TRBV5-1	TRBJ1-1	CASSLTGTDTEAFF	TGCGCCAGCAGCTTGACAGGTACCGACACTGAAGCTTTCTTT
15	NA	NA	TRBV5-5	TRBJ2-1	CASSPPGNSYNEQFF	TGTGCCAGCAGCCCCCCGGGTAACTCCTACAATGAGCAGTTCTTC
17	NA	NA	TRBV21-1	TRBJ2-1	CASSSRTSGTSYNEQFF	TGTGCCAGCAGCTCCCGGACTAGCGGGACTTCCTACAATGAGCAGTTCTTC
13	TRBD1	NA	TRBV4-1	TRBJ2-7	CASSLTGADEQYF	TGCGCCAGCAGCCTAACAGGGGCCGACGAGCAGTACTTC
14	NA	NA	TRBV5-4	TRBJ1-1	CASSLGTRNTEAFF	TGTGCCAGCAGCTTGGGGACACGGAACACTGAAGCTTTCTTT
15	TRBD2	NA	TRBV5-1	TRBJ2-1	CASSPSGSSYNEQFF	TGCGCCAGCAGCCCTAGCGGAAGCTCCTACAATGAGCAGTTCTTC
14	NA	NA	TRBV6-6	TRBJ1-5	CASRLQGNNQPQHF	TGTGCCAGCCGTCTACAGGGAAATAATCAGCCCCAGCATTTT
15	NA	once	TRBV6-5	TRBJ1-2	CASTSRRGGNYGYTF	TGTGCCAGCACCTCCCGGAGGGGGGGTAACTATGGCTACACCTTC
16	NA	NA	TRBV18	TRBJ1-4	CASSPPAGDRNEKLFF	TGTGCCAGCTCACCACCGGCAGGGGACCGAAATGAAAAACTGTTTTTT
17	NA	NA	TRBV19	TRBJ1-5	CASSTPTGFVSGQPQHF	TGTGCCAGTAGTACCCCGACAGGTTTCGTATCGGGTCAGCCCCAGCATTTT
15	NA	NA	TRBV21-1	TRBJ2-3	CASSNKGRSTDTQYF	TGTGCCAGCAGCAATAAGGGCAGGAGCACAGATACGCAGTATTTT
14	NA	NA	TRBV6-5	TRBJ1-2	CASSYLGGGWSYTF	TGTGCCAGCAGTTACCTAGGCGGAGGGTGGAGCTACACCTTC
15	TRBD2	NA	TRBV7-9	TRBJ2-1	CASSSETSGHNEQFF	TGTGCCAGCAGCTCAGAGACTAGCGGCCACAATGAGCAGTTCTTC
14	NA	NA	TRBV4-1	TRBJ2-3	CASSLRTGTDTQYF	TGCGCCAGCAGTCTAAGGACAGGCACAGATACGCAGTATTTT
14	TRBD1	NA	TRBV6-5	TRBJ1-5	CASSRQGHNQPQHF	TGTGCCAGCAGTCGACAGGGACACAATCAGCCCCAGCATTTT
14	NA	NA	TRBV19	TRBJ1-2	CASSKSVTGVGYTF	TGTGCCAGTTCAAAATCCGTAACGGGGGTTGGCTACACCTTC
18	TRBD2	NA	TRBV18	TRBJ2-6	CASSPGTTWGSGANVLTF	TGTGCCAGCTCACCCGGGACTACCTGGGGCTCTGGGGCCAACGTCCTGACTTTC
14	NA	NA	TRBV3-1/TRBV3-2	TRBJ1-1	CASSQTGTYTEAFF	TGTGCCAGCAGCCAAACAGGGACTTACACTGAAGCTTTCTTT